These 31 T cell receptor beta chains originate from one sample sequenced in a study of technical replicates of blood from several donors. Using immunoSEQ multiplex PCR, the repertoire was profiled, and TCRdb retains in-frame clones only, with some absent. The sample lists about 83,000 clones; roughly 94% were seen once. Material: T cells isolated from PBMCs. These receptors came from a human donor in good health.

The V call is TRBV9, the J call TRBJ1-6; tentatively, D is TRBD1 (6 bases). CDR1 is SGDLS, CDR2 YYNGEE, per germline. This CDR3 is built from 18 residues. V dropped 4 bases and J dropped 6 bases, with 23 bases sitting between them. CDR3 nucleotide sequence: TGTGCCAGCAGCATAAGACCAGGACAGTCCAACCTTAATTCACCCCTCCACTTT. This codes for CASSIRPGQSNLNSPLHF.

This clone was seen a single time. The V call is TRBV6-5, the J call TRBJ2-3, with D perhaps matching TRBD1 (5 bases). Germline CDR1 and CDR2: MNHEY and SVGAGI. There are 13 residues in the CDR3. Trimming removed 7 bases from V and 2 bases from J, with 10 bases in between. In DNA, the CDR3 is TGTGCCAGCAAACGGACAACCACAGATACGCAGTATTTT. Its translation: CASKRTTTDTQYF.

This clone was recorded once. The J gene is TRBJ1-5, the V gene TRBV6-5; no clear D gene. The length of the CDR3 is 15 residues. Germline V gene sequence: CDR1 MNHEY, CDR2 SVGAGI. Trimming removed 0 bases at V and 10 bases at J, with 16 bases between. CDR3: CASSYSIESGLPQHF. In nucleotides, the CDR3 is TGTGCCAGCAGTTACTCGATCGAATCCGGGTTACCCCAGCATTTT.

The chain combines TRBV11-2 with TRBJ2-7; TRBD1 agrees at 8 bases. The CDR3 length is 16 residues. Trimming at V came to 5 bases and at J to 2 bases, leaving 11 bases not matched to a gene. Germline CDR1 reads SGHAT; CDR2 reads FQNNGV. The CDR3 region is CASSPKRQGWTYEQYF. As DNA, the CDR3 is TGTGCCAGCAGCCCTAAGAGACAGGGGTGGACCTACGAGCAGTACTTC.

This chain connects TRBV2 to TRBJ2-5; D is possibly TRBD1 (5 bases). The CDR3 has 13 residues. Trimming removed 6 bases at V and 5 bases at J, with 13 bases between. Germline loops: CDR1 SNHLY, CDR2 FYNNEI. The CDR3 sequence is CASSGSGKETQYF. The CDR3 nucleotides are TGTGCCAGCAGCGGGTCAGGGAAGGAGACCCAGTACTTC.

The table lists this clone with a count of one. The rearrangement links TRBV7-9 to TRBJ1-1; D not resolved. The CDR3 has 12 residues. V was clipped by 0 bases and J by 11 bases, with 10 bases between them. The germline V gene encodes CDR1 SEHNR and CDR2 FQNEAQ (reference sequence). The CDR3 DNA sequence: TGTGCCAGCAGCTTAGCCCTTTTCGGGGCTTTCTTT. It translates to CASSLALFGAFF.

The rearrangement uses TRBV29-1 and TRBJ2-1, with 10 positions matching TRBD1. The CDR3 has 13 amino acids. Trimming at V came to 7 bases and at J to 5 bases, leaving 5 bases not matched to a gene. CDR1 is SQVTM, CDR2 ANQGSEA, per germline. This CDR3 is CSADRGLDNEQFF. The CDR3 coding sequence is TGCAGCGCCGACAGGGGGCTCGACAATGAGCAGTTCTTC.

In its sample, this clone was seen a few times. The chain joins TRBV19 to TRBJ1-5, with unresolved D. Germline V gene sequence: CDR1 LNHDA, CDR2 SQIVND (reference sequence). There are 15 residues in the CDR3. Trimming took 7 bases from V and 2 from J, leaving 15 bases between them. CDR3 sequence: CASTPTTQGNQPQHF. CDR3 DNA sequence: TGTGCCAGTACCCCGACAACCCAAGGCAATCAGCCCCAGCATTTT.

The chain uses TRBV7-2 and TRBJ1-4; D is perhaps TRBD1 (5 bases). V lost 5 bases to trimming and J lost 4 bases, with 14 bases between them. The CDR3 is made up of 15 amino acids. The germline gives CDR1 SGHTA, CDR2 FQGNSA. The CDR3 nucleotides read TGTGCCAGCAGCCGAAACGGGGGGTATAATGAAAAACTGTTTTTT. Amino acid sequence: CASSRNGGYNEKLFF.

The chain employs TRBV19 and TRBJ2-7, with D possibly TRBD1 on 7 matching bases. The CDR3 covers 12 residues. V was trimmed by 4 bases and J by 4 bases, leaving 8 bases between them. Looked up from germline, CDR1 is LNHDA and CDR2 is SQIVND (reference sequence). The CDR3 loop reads CASSTGGYEQYF. CDR3 nucleotide sequence: TGTGCCAGTAGTACAGGGGGGTACGAGCAGTACTTC.

This chain connects TRBV10-3 to TRBJ2-3, with 7 bases fitting TRBD2. In germline, CDR1 is ENHRY, CDR2 SYGVKD. The ends lost 2 bases at V and 2 bases at J; junction bases unmatched: 10. The CDR3 runs to 17 residues. The CDR3: CAISEAVGGGYTDTQYF. CDR3 nucleotides: TGTGCCATCAGTGAGGCGGTTGGCGGGGGTTACACAGATACGCAGTATTTT.

This chain links TRBV9 with TRBJ1-3; 7 bases line up with TRBD1. The CDR3 sequence is 12 residues long. CDR1 is SGDLS, CDR2 YYNGEE, per germline. With 5 bases clipped from V and 4 bases from J, the junction kept 0 bases outside the gene matches. The chain's CDR3 is CASRGQGNTIYF. The CDR3 nucleotides read TGTGCCAGCAGGGGACAGGGAAACACCATATATTTT.

The chain couples TRBV4-1 to TRBJ2-1, with D unresolved. In germline, CDR1 is MGHRA, CDR2 YSYEKL. The CDR3 has 13 amino acids. Trimming stripped 3 bases from V and 5 bases from J, with 8 bases between. This CDR3 is CASSQIEHNEQFF. In nucleotides, the CDR3 is TGCGCCAGCAGCCAGATAGAACACAATGAGCAGTTCTTC.

J is TRBJ2-3 and V is TRBV7-6; maybe TRBD2 (6 bases). Trimming stripped 2 bases from V and 6 bases from J, with 15 bases between. Per the germline V gene, CDR1 is SGHVS and CDR2 is FNYEAQ. This CDR3 comprises 15 residues. This CDR3 is CASSLMIRGSDTQYF. The CDR3 DNA follows: TGTGCCAGCAGCTTAATGATACGGGGGAGCGATACGCAGTATTTT.

The V gene is TRBV28, the J gene TRBJ2-1; no clear D. Trimming stripped 5 bases from V and 6 bases from J, with 8 bases between. Germline values: CDR1 MDHEN, CDR2 SYDVKM. CDR3 length: 12 amino acids. CDR3 nucleotide sequence: TGTGCCAGCAGTAGTAGATCCAATGAGCAGTTCTTC. Translation gives CASSSRSNEQFF.

This clone was seen only once. The V and J genes are TRBV5-4 and TRBJ1-1; the match to TRBD1 covers 7 bases. This CDR3 comprises 14 residues. The V segment lost 0 bases and the J segment 1 base; nucleotides outside the gene matches: 0. Per the germline V gene, CDR1 is SGHNT and CDR2 is YYREEE (reference sequence). The CDR3 loop is CASSLGDRNTEAFF. CDR3 sequence (DNA): TGTGCCAGCAGCTTGGGGGACAGGAACACTGAAGCTTTCTTT.

The chain links TRBV2 to TRBJ2-7; 9 nucleotides line up with TRBD1. With V trimmed by 11 bases and J by 4 bases, 6 bases remained unmatched. This CDR3 region has 12 residues. CDR1 is SNHLY and CDR2 is FYNNEI in the germline V gene. The CDR3: CACRDRVYEQYF. The CDR3 region has the DNA TGTGCCTGCCGGGACAGGGTTTACGAGCAGTACTTC.

The V and J genes are TRBV9 and TRBJ2-7; TRBD2 might be the D (5 bases). CDR1 SGDLS and CDR2 YYNGEE come from the germline V gene. This CDR3 comprises 13 residues. Trimming shortened V by 4 bases and J by 3 bases, and 11 bases separated the two germline ends. This chain's CDR3 is CASSSYEGYEQYF. CDR3 nucleotides: TGTGCCAGCAGCTCTTATGAGGGCTACGAGCAGTACTTC.

This chain uses TRBV7-3 with TRBJ1-1, with unresolved D. This CDR3 comprises 13 residues. V lost 3 bases to trimming and J lost 1 base, with 6 bases between them. The germline V gene encodes CDR1 SGHTA and CDR2 FQGTGA. The CDR3 protein is CASSLAGNTEAFF. The CDR3 DNA reads as TGTGCCAGCAGCTTGGCGGGGAACACTGAAGCTTTCTTT.

This chain joins TRBV9 and TRBJ2-1; 7 bases agree with TRBD2. Germline CDR1 reads SGDLS; CDR2 reads YYNGEE. V lost 7 bases and J lost 0; bases outside the gene matches: 7. This CDR3 spans 15 amino acids. The DNA for the CDR3 is TGTGCCAGCTGTCCGGGGGGAAGCTCCTACAATGAGCAGTTCTTC. This sequence encodes CASCPGGSSYNEQFF.

The chain has TRBV5-4 and TRBJ2-1; D may be TRBD1 (6 bases). V lost 4 bases and J lost 6, with 17 bases in between. Germline V CDR1 and CDR2: SGHNT, YYREEE (reference sequence). The CDR3 runs 15 residues. This CDR3 is CASSPLGGQTNEQFF. CDR3 nucleotides: TGTGCCAGCAGCCCCCTTGGTGGACAGACCAATGAGCAGTTCTTC. The full variable domain, in which reference TRBV5-4 and TRBJ2-1 provide the parts outside the CDR3, is ETGVTQSPTHLIKTRGQQVTLRCSSQSGHNTVSWYQQALGQGPQFIFQYYREEENGRGNFPPRFSGLQFPNYSSELNVNALELDDSALYLCASSPLGGQTNEQFFGPGTRLTVL.

This rearrangement joins TRBV5-1 to TRBJ1-2; D call uncertain. This CDR3 has 16 residues. Germline-derived CDR1 and CDR2 are SGHRS and YFSETQ. Trimming left V 0 bases short and J 0 bases short, with 12 bases between. CDR3 residues: CASSLVPDITNYGYTF. CDR3 coding DNA: TGCGCCAGCAGCTTGGTTCCCGACATAACTAACTATGGCTACACCTTC.

This chain joins TRBV5-6 and TRBJ2-5; 9 nucleotides align to TRBD1. The trim removed 3 bases at V and 4 bases at J, leaving 7 bases unmatched. Germline values: CDR1 SGHDT, CDR2 YYEEEE. The CDR3 is 15 residues long. The CDR3 loop reads CASSSGTGMGETQYF. CDR3 in DNA: TGTGCCAGCAGCTCGGGGACAGGGATGGGAGAGACCCAGTACTTC.

The V gene is TRBV5-1, the J gene TRBJ1-4; D remains ambiguous. V lost 4 bases to trimming and J lost 8 bases, with 15 bases between them. CDR1 and CDR2 (germline): SGHRS, YFSETQ. This CDR3 has 14 residues. CDR3 in amino acids: CASSRTVSGEKLFF. The CDR3 DNA is TGCGCCAGCAGCAGGACTGTCTCCGGCGAAAAACTGTTTTTT.

The chain joins TRBV6-1 to TRBJ1-2, with TRBD1 matching 9 bases. This CDR3 region has 15 residues. The V segment lost 6 bases and the J segment 6 bases; nucleotides outside the gene matches: 11. Germline V gene sequence: CDR1 MNHNS, CDR2 SASEGT. The CDR3 here is CASSILDRGLDGYTF. The CDR3, as DNA: TGTGCCAGCAGCATTCTGGACAGGGGTTTGGATGGCTACACCTTC.

In DNA form, the CDR3 reads TGTGCCAGCAGCATCGGACAGAATGAAAAACTGTTTTTT. Encoded protein: CASSIGQNEKLFF. The genes are TRBV7-6 and TRBJ1-4, with a possible D match to TRBD1 (6 bases). The CDR3 loop spans 13 amino acids. The germline gives CDR1 SGHVS, CDR2 FNYEAQ. The germline V and J ends were trimmed by 5 bases and 5 bases, with 9 bases remaining between them. Looking up the rest from reference TRBV7-6 and TRBJ1-4 gives the full variable domain: GAGVSQSPRYKVTKRGQDVALRCDPISGHVSLYWYRQALGQGPEFLTYFNYEAQQDKSGLPNDRFSAERPEGSISTLTIQRTEQRDSAMYRCASSIGQNEKLFFGSGTQLSVL.

The chain is built from TRBV7-3 and TRBJ2-1; 11 positions match TRBD2. The length of the CDR3 is 15 residues. V lost 3 bases to trimming and J lost 8 bases; unmatched junction nucleotides: 6. From germline, CDR1 is SGHTA and CDR2 FQGTGA. The CDR3 loop reads CASSFLAGGPDEQFF. The CDR3, as DNA: TGTGCCAGCAGCTTCTTAGCGGGGGGGCCGGATGAGCAGTTCTTC.

This CDR3 reads CASSRTSGGTDTQYF. The CDR3 coding sequence is TGTGCCAGCAGTCGAACTAGCGGGGGCACAGATACGCAGTATTTT. The J gene is TRBJ2-3, the V gene TRBV4-2, with 10 positions matching TRBD2. J lost 1 base, V lost 6 bases, and 4 bases had no gene match. Germline V gene data show CDR1 as LGHNA and CDR2 as YNFKEQ. The CDR3 contains 15 residues.

The J gene is TRBJ2-1, the V gene TRBV6-1; maybe TRBD1 (6 bases). The CDR3 is 15 residues long. V was shortened by 4 bases and J by 0 bases, with 10 bases between the two germline ends. Looked up from germline, CDR1 is MNHNS and CDR2 is SASEGT. The CDR3 region is CASSVQGSSYNEQFF. In DNA, the CDR3 is TGTGCCAGCAGTGTACAGGGAAGCTCCTACAATGAGCAGTTCTTC.

V and J are TRBV4-1 and TRBJ2-7, with a possible D match to TRBD1 (6 bases). V was trimmed by 4 bases and J by 6 bases, leaving 10 bases between them. Germline values: CDR1 MGHRA, CDR2 YSYEKL. This CDR3 contains 12 residues. CDR3 sequence reads: CASSPTGSEQYF. CDR3 nucleotides: TGCGCCAGCAGCCCTACAGGGTCCGAGCAGTACTTC.

The rearrangement joins TRBV28 to TRBJ1-4; D is perhaps TRBD1 (5 bases). The CDR3 contains 15 residues. Per germline, CDR1 MDHEN and CDR2 SYDVKM. V lost 2 bases, J lost 2 bases, and 9 bases lay in between. The CDR3 bases are TGTGCCAGCAGTTTAGGGGCGCTCACTAATGAAAAACTGTTTTTT. This sequence encodes CASSLGALTNEKLFF.